The clone carrying this T cell receptor (beta chain) has at least ten counts. What it binds is unknown. Naive CD8 T cells were picked out by sorting for CD8+CD4-CCR7+CD45RA+. This sample was taken from a study of molecular identifiers for immune sequencing clone quantification. Study-wide findings and caveats: Spiked Jurkat TCR RNA equivalent to one cell was reportedly detectable in one million naive cells. More than 99% of effector molecules, versus under 1% of naive-cell molecules, belonged to clones above 20 RNA copies.

TCRdb fed the PCR reads into MiXCR, producing one record per CDR3 protein. The sample yields 550,000 to 750,000 distinct CDR3 sequences, 15% to 20% seen once. This CDR3 is 14 amino acids long. V dropped 8 bases and J dropped 2 bases, with 13 bases sitting between them. The chain links TRBV12-3 or TRBV12-4 to TRBJ1-5, with a possible D match to TRBD1 (5 bases). The sequenced sample consisted of naive CD8+ T cells from blood, with Jurkat cell RNA spiked in. Subset in this sample: FACS-sorted CD8+CD4-CCR7+CD45RA+ naive T cells. This clonotype was sampled from a human donor in good health. Some libraries in this study had Jurkat cell RNA spiked in. CDR3 nucleotides: TGTGCCAGCGCCCTGGGACGAGGCAATCAGCCCCAGCATTTT. This gives the protein CASALGRGNQPQHF.